This T cell receptor beta chain was captured by sequencing in a study of PD-1 blockade in classical Hodgkin lymphoma. Each patient's relapse followed autologous stem cell transplantation, and brentuximab vedotin exposure varied. The method was immunoSEQ multiplex PCR; TCRdb's version includes in-frame clones alone and lacks a portion of them. The table lists approximately 12,000 clones, roughly 84% of them singletons. This clone occurred a few times. The germline gives CDR1 SGDLS, CDR2 YYNGEE. The CDR3 spans 15 residues. With 0 bases removed from V and 10 bases from J, the gap between germline ends came to 14 bases.

The TCR comes from a human donor with classical Hodgkin lymphoma. The chain uses TRBV9 and TRBJ1-6; the D gene is possibly TRBD1 (6 bases). Sample: peripheral blood mononuclear cells (PBMCs), taken at baseline. The DNA of the CDR3 is TGTGCCAGCAGCGTAGGTGTCAGGGGACTCTCACCCCTCCACTTT. Encoded protein: CASSVGVRGLSPLHF.